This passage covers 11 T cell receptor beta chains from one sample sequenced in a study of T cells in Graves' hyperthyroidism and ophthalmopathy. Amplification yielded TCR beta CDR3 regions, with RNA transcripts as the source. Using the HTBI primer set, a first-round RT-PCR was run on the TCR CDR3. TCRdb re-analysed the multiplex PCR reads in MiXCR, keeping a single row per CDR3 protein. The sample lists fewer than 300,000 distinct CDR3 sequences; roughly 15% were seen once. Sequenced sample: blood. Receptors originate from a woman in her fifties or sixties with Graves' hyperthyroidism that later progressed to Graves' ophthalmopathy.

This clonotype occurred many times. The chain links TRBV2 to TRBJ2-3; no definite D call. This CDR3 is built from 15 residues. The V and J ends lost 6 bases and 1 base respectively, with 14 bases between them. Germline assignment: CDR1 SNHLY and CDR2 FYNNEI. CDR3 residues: CASSRSRWGTDTQYF. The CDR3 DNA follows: TGTGCCAGCAGCAGATCTCGGTGGGGCACAGATACGCAGTATTTT.

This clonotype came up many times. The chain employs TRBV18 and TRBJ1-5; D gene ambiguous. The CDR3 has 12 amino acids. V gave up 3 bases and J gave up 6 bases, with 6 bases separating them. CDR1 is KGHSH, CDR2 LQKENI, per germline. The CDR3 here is CASSPGSQPQHF. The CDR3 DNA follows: TGTGCCAGCTCACCGGGAAGTCAGCCCCAGCATTTT.

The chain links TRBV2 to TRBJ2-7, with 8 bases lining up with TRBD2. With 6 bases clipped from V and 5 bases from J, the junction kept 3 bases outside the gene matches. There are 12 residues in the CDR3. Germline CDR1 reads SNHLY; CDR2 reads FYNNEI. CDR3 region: CASRTTSDEQYF. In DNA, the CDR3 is TGTGCCAGCAGGACGACTAGCGACGAGCAGTACTTC.

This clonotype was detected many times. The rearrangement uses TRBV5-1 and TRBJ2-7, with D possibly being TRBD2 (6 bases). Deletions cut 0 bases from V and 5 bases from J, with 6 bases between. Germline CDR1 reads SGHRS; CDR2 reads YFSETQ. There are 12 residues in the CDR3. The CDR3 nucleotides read TGCGCCAGCAGCTTGGAGCGGGACGAGCAGTACTTC. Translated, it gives CASSLERDEQYF.

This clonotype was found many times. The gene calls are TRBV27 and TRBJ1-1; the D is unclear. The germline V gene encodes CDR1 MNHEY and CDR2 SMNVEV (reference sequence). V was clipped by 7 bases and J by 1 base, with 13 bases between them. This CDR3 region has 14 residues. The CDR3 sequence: CASNRFNGNTEAFF. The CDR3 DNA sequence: TGTGCCAGCAACCGATTCAATGGGAACACTGAAGCTTTCTTT.

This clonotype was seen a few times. CDR3 sequence: CATAHDRSSYEQYF. In nucleotides, the CDR3 is TGTGCCACCGCCCATGACAGGAGTTCCTACGAGCAGTACTTC. The chain couples TRBV10-3 to TRBJ2-7, with TRBD1 as a possible D gene (6 bases). This CDR3 spans 14 amino acids. CDR1 ENHRY and CDR2 SYGVKD come from the germline V gene. Trimming pared 10 bases from V and 1 base from J, leaving 17 bases between.

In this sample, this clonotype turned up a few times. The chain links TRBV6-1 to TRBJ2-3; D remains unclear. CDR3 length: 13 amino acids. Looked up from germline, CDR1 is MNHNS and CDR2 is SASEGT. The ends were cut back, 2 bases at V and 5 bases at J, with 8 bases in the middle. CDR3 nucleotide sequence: TGTGCCAGCAGTGAAACGACCCAAGATACGCAGTATTTT. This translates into CASSETTQDTQYF.

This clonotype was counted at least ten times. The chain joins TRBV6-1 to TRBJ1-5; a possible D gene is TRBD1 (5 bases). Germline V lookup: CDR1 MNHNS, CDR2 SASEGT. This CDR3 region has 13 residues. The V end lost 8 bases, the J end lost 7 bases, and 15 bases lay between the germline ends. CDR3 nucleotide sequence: TGTGCCAGCCGGAGGAGGGACGCCCAGCCCCAGCATTTT. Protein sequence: CASRRRDAQPQHF.

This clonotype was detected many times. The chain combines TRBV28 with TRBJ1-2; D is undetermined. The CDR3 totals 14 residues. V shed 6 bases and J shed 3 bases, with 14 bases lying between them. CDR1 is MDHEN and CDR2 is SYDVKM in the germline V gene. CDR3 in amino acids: CASSTHPGDYGYTF. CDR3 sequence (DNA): TGTGCCAGCAGCACCCACCCGGGTGACTATGGCTACACCTTC.

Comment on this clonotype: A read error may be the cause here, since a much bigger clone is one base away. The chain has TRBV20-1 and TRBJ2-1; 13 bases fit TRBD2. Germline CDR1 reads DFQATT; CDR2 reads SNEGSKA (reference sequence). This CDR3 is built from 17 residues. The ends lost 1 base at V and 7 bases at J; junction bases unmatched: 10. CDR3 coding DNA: TGCAGTGCTAGAGGCTTCACTAGCGGGGGGGCCGTGAATGAGCAGTTCTTC. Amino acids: CSARGFTSGGAVNEQFF.

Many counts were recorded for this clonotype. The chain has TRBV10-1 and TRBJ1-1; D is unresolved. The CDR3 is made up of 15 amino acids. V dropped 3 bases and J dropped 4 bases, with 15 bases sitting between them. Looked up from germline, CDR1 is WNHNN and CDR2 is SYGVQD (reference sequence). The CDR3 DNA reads TGCGCCAGCAGTGAACCCCCGGGAAGGTGCACTGAAGCTTTCTTT. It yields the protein CASSEPPGRCTEAFF.